This is a list of T cell receptor beta chains from one sample in a study of shared clonotypes between healthy human individuals. Profiled with immunoSEQ multiplex PCR; TCRdb holds only in-frame clones, not every one. Here the sample spans around 1,900,000 clones, 93% being singletons. The sequenced material came from naive CD8+ T cells from PBMCs. The receptors come from a man aged 18 to 29 in good health. Some clones in this sample may be carry-over from other donors' samples. CDR3s include the opening cysteine and the closing phenylalanine or tryptophan.

>TRBJ2-3|TRBV5-1
CASNPAGVADTQYF
>TRBJ2-1|TRBV4-3
CASSQGQSSYNEQFF
>TRBJ1-2|TRBV27
CASSLFRDRHYGYTF
>TRBJ2-6|TRBV28
CASSPTRGANVLTF
>TRBJ2-5|TRBV13
CASTQGGQGETQYF
>TRBJ2-7|TRBV28
CASSLRQGNGREYEQYF
>TRBJ2-7|TRBV4-1
CASSLGTKYEQYF
>TRBJ2-3|TRBV12-5
CYRRGDSERRTDTQYF
>TRBJ1-2|TRBV7-2
CASSPGPDFYGYTF
>TRBJ1-5|TRBV28
CASRPGFLGNQPQHF
>TRBJ2-4|TRBV7-3
CASSRGGGTQKNIQYF
>TRBJ2-3|TRBV15
CATSRDLKDRGTQYF
>TRBJ1-2|TRBV15
CATSTTNYGYTF
>TRBJ2-1|TRBV4-1
CASSQDRGDWGNEQFF
>TRBJ2-1|TRBV7-9
CASSSPWRDPNSSYNEQFF
>TRBJ2-7|TRBV27
CASRIYPGHPYEQYF
>TRBJ2-1|TRBV9
CASSAPGTKHEQFF
>TRBJ1-5|TRBV30
CAWSATETGGLSQPQHF
>TRBJ2-2|TRBV4-1
CASSPTSGENTGELFF
>TRBJ2-1|TRBV6-6
CASIIGLGSYNEQFF
>TRBJ2-1|TRBV2
CASINGRDYGNEQFF
>TRBJ2-1|TRBV29-1
CSVSQYLYNEQFF
>TRBJ2-3|TRBV10-2
CASSEVGGWGTDTQYF
>TRBJ2-3|TRBV2
CASSERAGLVDTQYF
>TRBJ2-2|TRBV7-9
CASSSRGKENTGELFF
>TRBJ1-5|TRBV2
CASSEVVGRINQPQHF
>TRBJ2-7|TRBV4-1
CASSQDNPEQYF
>TRBJ2-7|TRBV7-8
CASSQDRGSYEQYF
>TRBJ2-5|TRBV27
CASRTGAQETQYF
>TRBJ2-3|TRBV28
CASSLIGLDTDTQYF
>TRBJ1-2|TRBV7-6
CASSPALGTEINYGYTF
>TRBJ2-7|TRBV7-9
CASSNGLLEQYF
>TRBJ2-1|TRBV2
CASSTSGRASYNEQFF
>TRBJ2-7|TRBV5-4
CASSLGGAEAEQYF
>TRBJ2-1|TRBV7-9
CASSTDWGGSLDEQFF
>TRBJ1-1|TRBV19
CASNPILRDGIEAFF
>TRBJ2-7|TRBV5-6
CASSLPGAYEQYF
>TRBJ2-7|TRBV5-6
CASSAGTVYEQYF
>TRBJ2-1|TRBV5-6
CASSLEQGNEQFF
>TRBJ2-3|TRBV7-8
CASSLVGFPDTQYF
>TRBJ2-3|TRBV27
CASKTSGSTDTQYF
>TRBJ2-7|TRBV19
CASSIVAGRYEQYF
>TRBJ2-1|TRBV29-1
CSAPWASGEQFF
>TRBJ2-5|TRBV6-1
CASNEWILYF